This T cell receptor (beta chain) comes out of a study of blood T cell repertoires in COVID-19. Across the study: The United States, Italy and Spain supplied acute and convalescent COVID-19 samples. Sample material is recorded as cDNA or gDNA derived from T cells, B-cell-depleted T cells, or PBMCs.

As handled by the study authors: Reference gene primer amplification gave estimated nucleated cell counts. Assay used: immunoSEQ multiplex PCR; TCRdb lists only in-frame clones, some missing. That table furnishes V, J and clone size, whereas the DNA furnished D and trimming. In the table there are more than 200,000 clones, roughly 88% of which are singletons. The CDR3 sequence is 16 residues long. The germline gives CDR1 MGHDK, CDR2 SYGVNS. V gave up 2 bases and J gave up 7 bases, with 20 bases separating them. V is TRBV25-1 and J is TRBJ1-1, with TRBD1 as a possible D gene (5 bases). The sample consisted of peripheral blood. This receptor was identified in a human donor in a cohort sampled during active COVID-19. CDR3 protein: CASSERGGRGVGEAFF. The CDR3, as DNA: TGTGCCAGCAGTGAAAGGGGCGGACGGGGGGTTGGTGAAGCTTTCTTT.